The clone carrying this T cell receptor (beta chain) appeared a few times. Method: immunoSEQ multiplex PCR; TCRdb's copy keeps in-frame clones and lacks some. The sample lists around 200,000 clones, about 93% occurring once. J was trimmed by 2 bases and V by 0 bases; bases with no gene match: 1. The CDR3 runs to 14 residues. Per the germline V gene, CDR1 is SGHNT and CDR2 is YYREEE (reference sequence). The data derive from a study of control samples from healthy donors and cancer patients. The chain has TRBV5-4 and TRBJ2-7; the match to TRBD1 covers 8 bases. Specimen: blood. The TCR sequence derives from a man aged 18 to 29 in good health. The CDR3 DNA follows: TGTGCCAGCAGCTTGGGGGACAGGCCCTACGAGCAGTACTTC. Protein: CASSLGDRPYEQYF.